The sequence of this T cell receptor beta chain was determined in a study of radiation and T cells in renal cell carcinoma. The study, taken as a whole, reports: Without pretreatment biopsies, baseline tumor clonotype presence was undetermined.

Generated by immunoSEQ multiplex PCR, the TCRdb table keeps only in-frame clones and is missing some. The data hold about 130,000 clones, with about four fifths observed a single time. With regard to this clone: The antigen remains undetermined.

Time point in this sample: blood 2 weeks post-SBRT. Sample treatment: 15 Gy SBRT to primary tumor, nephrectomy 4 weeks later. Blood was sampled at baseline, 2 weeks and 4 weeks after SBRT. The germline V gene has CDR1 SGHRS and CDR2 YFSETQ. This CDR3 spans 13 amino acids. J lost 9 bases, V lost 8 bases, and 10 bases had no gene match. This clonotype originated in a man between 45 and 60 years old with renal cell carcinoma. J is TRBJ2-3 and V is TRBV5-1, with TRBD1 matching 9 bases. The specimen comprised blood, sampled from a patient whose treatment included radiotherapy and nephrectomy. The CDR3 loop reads CASKPGQGGTQYF. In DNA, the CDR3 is TGCGCCAGTAAGCCGGGACAGGGAGGGACGCAGTATTTT. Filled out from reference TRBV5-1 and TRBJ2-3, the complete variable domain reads KAGVTQTPRYLIKTRGQQVTLSCSPISGHRSVSWYQQTPGQGLQFLFEYFSETQRNKGNFPGRFSGRQFSNSRSEMNVSTLELGDSALYLCASKPGQGGTQYFGPGTRLTVL.